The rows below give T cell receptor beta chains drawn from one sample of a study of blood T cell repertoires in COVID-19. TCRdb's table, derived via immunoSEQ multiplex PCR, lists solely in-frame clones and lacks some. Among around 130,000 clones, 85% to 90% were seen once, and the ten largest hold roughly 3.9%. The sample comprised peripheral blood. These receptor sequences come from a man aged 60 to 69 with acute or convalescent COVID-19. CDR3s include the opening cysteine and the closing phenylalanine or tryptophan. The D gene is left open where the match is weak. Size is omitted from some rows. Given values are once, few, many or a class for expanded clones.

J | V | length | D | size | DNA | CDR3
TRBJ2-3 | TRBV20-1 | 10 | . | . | TGCAGTGCCCCTACGAATACGCAGTATTTT | CSAPTNTQYF
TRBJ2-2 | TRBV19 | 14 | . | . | TGTGCCAGTAGTATAGGAGGGGGTACCGGGGAGCTGTTTTTT | CASSIGGGTGELFF
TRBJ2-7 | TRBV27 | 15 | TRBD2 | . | TGTGCCAGCAGCCCCCTCGGGGGGGGGAGGTACGAGCAGTACTTC | CASSPLGGGRYEQYF
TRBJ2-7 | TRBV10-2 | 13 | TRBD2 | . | TGCGCCAGCAGTCGGACTAGCGGGCACGAGCAGTACTTC | CASSRTSGHEQYF
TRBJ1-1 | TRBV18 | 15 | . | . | TGTGCCAGCTCACCACAGGGGATGAGGAACACTGAAGCTTTCTTT | CASSPQGMRNTEAFF
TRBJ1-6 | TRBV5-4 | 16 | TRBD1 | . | TGTGCCAGCAGCGCCGGGACAGAGGGACAGAATTCACCCCTCCACTTT | CASSAGTEGQNSPLHF
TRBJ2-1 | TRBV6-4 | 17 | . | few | TGTGCCAGCAGTGACTCGGGTGAGGGAGGCTGGTACAATGAGCAGTTCTTC | CASSDSGEGGWYNEQFF
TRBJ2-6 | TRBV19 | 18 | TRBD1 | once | TGTGCCAGTAGTATTGATGGACAGGGGATTTCGGGGGCCAACGTCCTGACTTTC | CASSIDGQGISGANVLTF
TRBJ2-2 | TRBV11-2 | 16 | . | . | TGTGCCAGCAGCCTCTCTGCACAGGGACCCACCGGGGAGCTGTTTTTT | CASSLSAQGPTGELFF
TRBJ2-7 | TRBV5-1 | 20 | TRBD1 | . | TGCGCCAGCAGCTTGGCTAGAGACAGGGGGAGTCTAGCGGAGTCCTACGAGCAGTACTTC | CASSLARDRGSLAESYEQYF
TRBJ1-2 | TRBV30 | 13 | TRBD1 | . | TGTGCCTGGACGGGGACAGCCGGTTATGGCTACACCTTC | CAWTGTAGYGYTF